This passage covers 25 T cell receptor beta chains from one sample sequenced in a study of cytomegalovirus exposure and HLA in healthy donors. Primers included in the PCR were 60 Vbeta and 13 Jbeta primers. Clones were sequenced by immunoSEQ multiplex PCR, and TCRdb holds only the in-frame ones, with some missing. The sample consists of about 64,000 clones, 60% to 80% of them appearing once. The specimen sequenced was PBMCs. Every receptor here comes from a male donor in good health and CMV-seropositive.

V usage is TRBV27 and J usage is TRBJ2-1; a weak D match, TRBD2 (5 bases). Trimming took 8 bases from V and 8 from J, leaving 10 bases between them. Germline CDR1 reads MNHEY; CDR2 reads SMNVEV (reference sequence). The CDR3 sequence is 11 residues long. CDR3 in amino acids: CASGRADEQFF. The CDR3 coding sequence is TGTGCCAGCGGGAGAGCCGATGAGCAGTTCTTC.

This clone was seen only a few times. The V call is TRBV5-8, the J call TRBJ1-2; TRBD1 might be the D (6 bases). CDR1 SGHTS and CDR2 YDEGEE come from the germline V gene. V was clipped by 5 bases and J by 1 base, with 12 bases between them. The CDR3 spans 14 residues. DNA for the CDR3: TGTGCCAGCAGGCCGGGGGGCAATAACTATGGCTACACCTTC. Protein product: CASRPGGNNYGYTF.

The chain joins TRBV4-1 to TRBJ1-2; 7 bases are a match to TRBD1. The CDR3 consists of 18 residues. The junction had 12 bases not matched to a gene; V was cut back by 1 base and J by 1 base. Germline values: CDR1 MGHRA, CDR2 YSYEKL. The chain's CDR3 is CASSQVGSGTANNYGYTF. For the CDR3, the DNA is TGCGCCAGCAGCCAAGTTGGGTCAGGGACAGCGAATAACTATGGCTACACCTTC.

J is TRBJ2-5 and V is TRBV6-5; TRBD2 matches at 11 bases. V was clipped by 4 bases and J by 7 bases; unmatched bases: 11. The V gene's germline CDR1 is MNHEY and CDR2 SVGAGI. CDR3 length: 16 amino acids. The CDR3 sequence is CASSFLLAGVFGTQYF. CDR3 nucleotide sequence: TGTGCCAGCAGTTTCCTACTAGCGGGGGTTTTTGGGACCCAGTACTTC.

This sequence joins TRBV7-8 and TRBJ2-7; 7 positions agree with TRBD2. V trimming: 1 base; J trimming: 3 bases; junction bases outside the gene matches: 6. CDR1 and CDR2 (germline): SGHVS, FQNEAQ. The CDR3 loop spans 15 amino acids. The CDR3: CASSLVVGGGYEQYF. The CDR3 DNA reads as TGTGCCAGCAGCTTAGTTGTTGGCGGGGGCTACGAGCAGTACTTC.

V usage is TRBV18 and J usage is TRBJ1-1, with 8 nucleotides matching TRBD1. Per germline, CDR1 KGHSH and CDR2 LQKENI. V was clipped by 3 bases and J by 0 bases; unmatched bases: 3. The CDR3 runs 15 residues. The CDR3 bases are TGTGCCAGCTCACCCGGACAGGGAGTGAACACTGAAGCTTTCTTT. The encoded protein is CASSPGQGVNTEAFF. Drawing the rest from reference TRBV18 and TRBJ1-1, the complete variable domain is NAGVMQNPRHLVRRRGQEARLRCSPMKGHSHVYWYRQLPEEGLKFMVYLQKENIIDESGMPKERFSAEFPKEGPSILRIQQVVRGDSAAYFCASSPGQGVNTEAFFGQGTRLTVV.

The rearrangement uses TRBV4-2 and TRBJ2-3, with 12 bases matching TRBD2. This CDR3 is 18 amino acids long. With 1 base clipped from V and 2 bases from J, the junction kept 7 bases outside the gene matches. Germline V gene sequence: CDR1 LGHNA, CDR2 YNFKEQ. Written as DNA, the CDR3 is TGTGCCAGCAGCCAAGCGACTAGCGGGGGACCCTACACAGATACGCAGTATTTT. It yields the protein CASSQATSGGPYTDTQYF.

J is TRBJ1-1 and V is TRBV6-6; a possible D gene is TRBD1 (5 bases). The CDR3 contains 13 residues. Trimming shortened V by 5 bases and J by 7 bases, and 14 bases separated the two germline ends. Germline V gene sequence: CDR1 MNHNY, CDR2 SVGAGI (reference sequence). The chain's CDR3 is CASSTAGVGEAFF. CDR3 coding DNA: TGTGCCAGCAGTACCGCGGGGGTGGGTGAAGCTTTCTTT.

The chain recombines TRBV7-8 with TRBJ1-5; a weak D match, TRBD1 (6 bases). CDR3 length: 15 amino acids. Between the trimmed V and J ends, which lost 5 bases and 3 bases, there was a span of 14 bases. Germline CDR1 reads SGHVS; CDR2 reads FQNEAQ. CDR3 region: CASSANRDPNQPQHF. The CDR3 DNA reads as TGTGCCAGCAGCGCGAACAGGGATCCCAATCAGCCCCAGCATTTT. Full variable domain (outside the CDR3, taken from reference TRBV7-8 and TRBJ1-5): GAGVSQSPRYKVAKRGQDVALRCDPISGHVSLFWYQQALGQGPEFLTYFQNEAQLDKSGLPSDRFFAERPEGSVSTLKIQRTQQEDSAVYLCASSANRDPNQPQHFGDGTRLSIL.

The count of this clone is one. The gene calls are TRBV7-9 and TRBJ1-4, with D unclear. The CDR3 runs 16 residues. Looked up from germline, CDR1 is SEHNR and CDR2 is FQNEAQ (reference sequence). Trimming shortened V by 1 base and J by 14 bases, and 23 bases separated the two germline ends. CDR3 bases: TGTGCCAGCAGCTTAGGATTCCAGGCGGAGGGCGAAGGGCTGTTTTTT. Encoded protein: CASSLGFQAEGEGLFF.

Only one count was recorded for this clone. The rearrangement joins TRBV5-1 to TRBJ2-5; 7 bases are a match to TRBD2. The CDR3 spans 18 residues. The V gene end was trimmed by 2 bases and the J gene end by 2 bases; junction bases not matched to a gene: 15. The germline V gene has CDR1 SGHRS and CDR2 YFSETQ. CDR3 protein: CASSFSLAAGQTQETQYF. The CDR3, as DNA: TGCGCCAGCAGCTTTAGCCTAGCGGCGGGCCAGACTCAAGAGACCCAGTACTTC.

This chain joins TRBV18 and TRBJ2-7; the match to TRBD2 covers 8 bases. The CDR3 consists of 15 residues. Germline CDR1 reads KGHSH; CDR2 reads LQKENI. With 3 bases clipped from V and 1 base from J, the junction kept 5 bases outside the gene matches. The CDR3: CASSPDGGASYEQYF. The CDR3 region has the DNA TGTGCCAGCTCACCCGACGGGGGGGCATCCTACGAGCAGTACTTC.

The J gene is TRBJ2-1, the V gene TRBV6-5, with 9 nucleotides matching TRBD1. With V trimmed by 4 bases and J by 7 bases, 8 bases remained unmatched. The germline gives CDR1 MNHEY, CDR2 SVGAGI. This CDR3 spans 15 amino acids. As DNA, the CDR3 is TGTGCCAGCAGTTTCCGACAGGACAGGGGAAATGAGCAGTTCTTC. It translates to CASSFRQDRGNEQFF.

Comments on this clone: Its ends do not fully match the called genes, so a read error is possible. The CDR3: CSSSPDSPLGNTEAFF. In DNA form, the CDR3 reads TGTTCCAGCAGCCCTGACTCCCCGCTGGGGAACACTGAAGCTTTCTTT. The chain employs TRBV7-9 and TRBJ1-1; no firm D call. The CDR3 is 16 residues long. Germline CDR1 reads SEHNR; CDR2 reads FQNEAQ (reference sequence).

The chain employs TRBV30 and TRBJ2-5, with 7 bases identical to TRBD2. The CDR3 spans 13 residues. V was pared by 0 bases and J by 9 bases, with 7 bases of the junction left unmatched. Germline CDR1 is GTSNPN and CDR2 is SVGIG (reference sequence). The CDR3 sequence is CAWSVAGIQAQYF. CDR3 DNA sequence: TGTGCCTGGAGTGTAGCGGGGATCCAGGCCCAGTACTTC.

The chain recombines TRBV4-2 with TRBJ1-1; the D gene is possibly TRBD1 (5 bases). The V end was cut by 5 bases, the J end by 2 bases, with 12 bases between. This CDR3 contains 14 residues. Germline V gives CDR1 LGHNA, CDR2 YNFKEQ. The CDR3: CASSGGRGNTEAFF. CDR3 in DNA: TGTGCCAGCAGCGGCGGGAGGGGAAACACTGAAGCTTTCTTT.

This CDR3 is CASSQDGQDINYGYTF. CDR3 DNA: TGTGCCAGCAGCCAAGACGGTCAGGACATAAACTATGGCTACACCTTC. The chain recombines TRBV4-2 with TRBJ1-2; a possible D gene is TRBD1 (5 bases). V lost 0 bases and J lost 2, with 13 bases in between. Per the germline V gene, CDR1 is LGHNA and CDR2 is YNFKEQ. The CDR3 totals 16 residues.

This clone was counted a few times. The chain uses TRBV10-3 and TRBJ1-1, with TRBD1 as a possible D gene (5 bases). There are 17 residues in the CDR3. V lost 3 bases and J 4 bases, leaving 21 bases between the germline ends. Germline assignment: CDR1 ENHRY and CDR2 SYGVKD. The CDR3 DNA is TGTGCCATCAGTGAACCCATTGGATCGGGGGGAGGCACTGAAGCTTTCTTT. This sequence encodes CAISEPIGSGGGTEAFF.

The CDR3 loop is CASSKTSGGVREQYF. The CDR3 nucleotides are TGTGCCAGCAGCAAAACTAGCGGGGGGGTTCGCGAGCAGTACTTC. The rearrangement links TRBV13 to TRBJ2-7, with TRBD2 matching 13 bases. Trimming cost V 5 bases and J 6 bases; bases outside gene matches: 7. The germline gives CDR1 PRHDT, CDR2 FYEKMQ (reference sequence). The CDR3 has 15 amino acids.

This chain links TRBV30 with TRBJ2-6; D gene uncertain. The CDR3 is 14 amino acids. V lost 1 base and J lost 0, with 4 bases in between. Germline-derived CDR1 and CDR2 are GTSNPN and SVGIG (reference sequence). The CDR3 here is CAWSGSSGANVLTF. In DNA, the CDR3 is TGTGCCTGGAGTGGTAGCTCTGGGGCCAACGTCCTGACTTTC.

The count of this clone is one. The V gene is TRBV7-9, the J gene TRBJ2-1, with D maybe TRBD1 (5 bases). The ends were cut back, 5 bases at V and 6 bases at J, with 14 bases in the middle. This CDR3 comprises 14 residues. The V gene's germline CDR1 is SEHNR and CDR2 FQNEAQ (reference sequence). The CDR3, as DNA: TGTGCCAGCAGCCCTAGGGGAACCATCAATGAGCAGTTCTTC. Protein: CASSPRGTINEQFF.

V usage is TRBV6-5 and J usage is TRBJ1-2; D uncertain. CDR1 and CDR2 (germline): MNHEY, SVGAGI. The CDR3 loop spans 15 amino acids. Trimming shortened V by 2 bases and J by 0 bases, and 10 bases separated the two germline ends. This CDR3 reads CASSYGGTSNYGYTF. The CDR3 bases are TGTGCCAGCAGTTACGGTGGCACATCTAACTATGGCTACACCTTC.

This chain connects TRBV7-2 to TRBJ1-2, with D unclear. CDR3 length equals 13 residues. V was pared by 7 bases and J by 3 bases, with 12 bases between. Germline V gene sequence: CDR1 SGHTA, CDR2 FQGNSA. In DNA form, the CDR3 reads TGTGCCAGCACCCCCGGCCGGGACTATGGCTACACCTTC. Amino acid sequence: CASTPGRDYGYTF.

V gene TRBV5-4 combines with J gene TRBJ2-7; D unresolved. V was trimmed by 4 bases and J by 1 base, leaving 6 bases between them. The CDR3 has 12 amino acids. Germline V gives CDR1 SGHNT, CDR2 YYREEE (reference sequence). CDR3 sequence: CASSQQSYEQYF. CDR3 nucleotides: TGTGCCAGCAGCCAACAGTCCTACGAGCAGTACTTC.

The chain couples TRBV7-9 to TRBJ1-4; no clear D. The CDR3 totals 16 residues. Germline CDR1 reads SEHNR; CDR2 reads FQNEAQ (reference sequence). Trimming removed 0 bases from V and 7 bases from J, with 15 bases in between. CDR3 nucleotides: TGTGCCAGCAGCTTAGCAACGGGGTGGGAGGTTGAAAAACTGTTTTTT. It yields the protein CASSLATGWEVEKLFF.